The next 6 T cell receptor beta chains were all read from a single sample in a study of Graves' ophthalmopathy and Graves' hyperthyroidism. Researchers took RNA transcripts and amplified TCR beta CDR3 regions from them. After a first-round RT-PCR with HTBI primers, a second-round multiplex PCR was run. Via MiXCR, TCRdb re-called the multiplex PCR reads, giving one row per CDR3 protein. This table holds about 340,000 distinct CDR3 sequences, 17% found once. The sample taken for sequencing was peripheral blood. These receptors were obtained from an adult man with Graves' ophthalmopathy.

This clonotype was observed at least ten times. The chain links TRBV5-1 to TRBJ1-2; TRBD1 is a possible D gene (5 bases). The germline gives CDR1 SGHRS, CDR2 YFSETQ. The CDR3 length is 16 residues. Trimming took 3 bases from V and 4 from J, leaving 19 bases between them. CDR3 DNA: TGCGCCAGCAGCTACGGACAAGGCCCACCGAGCTATGGCTACACCTTC. It translates to CASSYGQGPPSYGYTF.

This clonotype has ten or more counts. The CDR3 coding sequence is TGTGCCAGCAGCCGTCGGGACAGGGGATACGAGCAGTACTTC. This gives the protein CASSRRDRGYEQYF. The chain combines TRBV7-8 with TRBJ2-7, with TRBD1 matching over 10 bases. V gave up 5 bases and J gave up 4 bases; unmatched junction bases: 5. Germline CDR1 is SGHVS and CDR2 is FQNEAQ. There are 14 residues in the CDR3.

This clonotype was counted at least ten times. The chain uses TRBV30 and TRBJ1-1; D is ambiguous. Per the germline V gene, CDR1 is GTSNPN and CDR2 is SVGIG (reference sequence). V lost 2 bases to trimming and J lost 1 base, with 11 bases between them. The CDR3 contains 14 residues. Written as DNA, the CDR3 is TGTGCCTGGAGTTCCCCGGATAGGAACACTGAAGCTTTCTTT. Encoded protein: CAWSSPDRNTEAFF.

There are a few counts of this clonotype. This chain connects TRBV6-1 to TRBJ1-1; D gene unclear. CDR3 size: 15 residues. V lost 7 bases and J lost 1, with 16 bases in between. Germline loops: CDR1 MNHNS, CDR2 SASEGT. CDR3 coding DNA: TGTGCCAGCACCAACGGGCGGGTAGGGAACACTGAAGCTTTCTTT. Encoded protein: CASTNGRVGNTEAFF.

V usage is TRBV29-1 and J usage is TRBJ2-7; D is unresolved. Germline CDR1 reads SQVTM; CDR2 reads ANQGSEA. Trimming took 4 bases from V and 2 from J, leaving 9 bases between them. CDR3 length: 12 amino acids. The CDR3 bases are TGCAGCGTTGTTCCCGACACCTACGAGCAGTACTTC. Translated, it gives CSVVPDTYEQYF.

In this sample, this clonotype turned up many times. J is TRBJ1-5 and V is TRBV20-1; D is unclear. There are 14 residues in the CDR3. V dropped 5 bases and J dropped 3 bases, with 14 bases sitting between them. The germline V gene encodes CDR1 DFQATT and CDR2 SNEGSKA (reference sequence). CDR3 amino acids: CSARQGSFNQPQHF. The CDR3 DNA reads TGCAGTGCTCGGCAAGGGTCCTTCAATCAGCCCCAGCATTTT.